This T cell receptor beta chain is from a study of T cells in localized non-small cell lung cancer. As for this clone: Its specificity is unknown.

Overall study results and limits: With higher T cell density in blood came longer overall survival. Tumor trailed uninvolved adjacent lung in T cell clonality, which peaked there.

The length of the CDR3 is 12 residues. Trimming cost V 3 bases and J 7 bases, with 10 bases left between them. Germline loops: CDR1 MNHEY, CDR2 SMNVEV (reference sequence). Clones were sequenced by immunoSEQ multiplex PCR, and TCRdb holds only the in-frame ones, with some missing. This sample has 70,000 to 95,000 clones, with approximately 91% found just once. Specimen: PBMCs, collected before any cancer treatment. The source of this sequence is a woman aged 40 to 75 with stage II squamous cell lung carcinoma. V usage is TRBV27 and J usage is TRBJ2-7; D perhaps matches TRBD2 (6 bases). Here the CDR3 reads CASSLVGGEQYF. The CDR3, as DNA: TGTGCCAGCAGTTTGGTCGGGGGTGAGCAGTACTTC.